This TCR beta chain is drawn from a study of vaccination effects on CD4 cells after COVID-19. As for the study in general: The second dose preceded post-vaccine samples by a median of 72 days.

Of note for this clone: Antigen unknown.

Study-wide results and limits: Cross-reactivity with common cold coronaviruses was shown by only 1 of 255 vaccine-induced clones in healthy vaccinees. After vaccination, at late timepoints, clones induced by infection and by vaccine contracted markedly.

Subsequent to a culture period of about nine days, CD4+ T cells were isolated. Each person got two doses of an mRNA SARS-CoV-2 vaccine, BNT162b2 or mRNA-1273. The authors replaced half the medium with IL-2 medium on days 3 and 7. The data were produced by immunoSEQ multiplex PCR, yet TCRdb's version contains in-frame clones alone and is incomplete. The sample consists of some 40,000 clones, about 63% of them appearing once. Sequenced here: CD4+ T cells from PBMCs cultured without peptide, sampled after COVID-19 vaccination. The sequence derives from a human donor who received a COVID-19 vaccine.

The CDR3 sequence is CATSREGGTNYGYTF. CDR3 coding DNA: TGTGCCACCAGCAGAGAGGGGGGTACTAACTATGGCTACACCTTC. The rearrangement links TRBV15 to TRBJ1-2; possibly TRBD1 for D (5 bases). CDR1 is LNHNV and CDR2 is YYDKDF in the germline V gene (reference sequence). V gave up 0 bases and J gave up 0 bases, with 8 bases separating them. The CDR3 has 15 residues. Full variable domain (outside the CDR3, taken from reference TRBV15 and TRBJ1-2): DAMVIQNPRYQVTQFGKPVTLSCSQTLNHNVMYWYQQKSSQAPKLLFHYYDKDFNNEADTPDNFQSRRPNTSFCFLDIRSPGLGDTAMYLCATSREGGTNYGYTFGSGTRLTVV.